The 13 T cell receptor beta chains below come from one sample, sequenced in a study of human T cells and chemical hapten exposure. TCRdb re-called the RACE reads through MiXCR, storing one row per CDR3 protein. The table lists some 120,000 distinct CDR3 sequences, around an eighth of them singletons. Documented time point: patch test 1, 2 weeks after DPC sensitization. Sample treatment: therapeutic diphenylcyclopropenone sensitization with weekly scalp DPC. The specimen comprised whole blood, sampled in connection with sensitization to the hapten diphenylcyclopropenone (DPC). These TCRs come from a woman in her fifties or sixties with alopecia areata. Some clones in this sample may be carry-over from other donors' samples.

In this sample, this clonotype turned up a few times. CDR3 coding DNA: TGTGCCAGCAGCTCCAACAGGGTTCAGGGTGAAAAACTGTTTTTT. This translates into CASSSNRVQGEKLFF. The J gene is TRBJ1-4, the V gene TRBV28; TRBD1 is a possible D gene (6 bases). Trimming removed 6 bases from V and 7 bases from J, with 18 bases in between. This CDR3 has 15 residues. Germline assignment: CDR1 MDHEN and CDR2 SYDVKM.

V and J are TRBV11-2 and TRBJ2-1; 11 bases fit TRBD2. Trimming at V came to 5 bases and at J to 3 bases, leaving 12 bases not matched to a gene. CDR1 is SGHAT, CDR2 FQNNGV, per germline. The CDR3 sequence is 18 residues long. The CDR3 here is CASSNTDGTSGNYNEQFF. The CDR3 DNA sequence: TGTGCCAGCAGCAATACCGACGGGACTAGCGGCAACTACAATGAGCAGTTCTTC.

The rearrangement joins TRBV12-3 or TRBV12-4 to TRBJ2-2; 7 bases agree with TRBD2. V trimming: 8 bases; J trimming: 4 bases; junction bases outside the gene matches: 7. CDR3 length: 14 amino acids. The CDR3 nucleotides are TGTGCCAGCGGAACGACGGGGGGCACCGGGGAGCTGTTTTTT. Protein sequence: CASGTTGGTGELFF.

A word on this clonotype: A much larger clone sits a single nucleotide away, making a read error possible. The CDR3 bases are TGTGCCAGCAGTTGGGGGGCCTACGATGAGCAGTTCTTC. It is translated as CASSWGAYDEQFF. The V gene is TRBV27, the J gene TRBJ2-1, with D possibly being TRBD1 or TRBD2 (6 bases each). The germline V gene encodes CDR1 MNHEY and CDR2 SMNVEV (reference sequence). CDR3 length: 13 residues.

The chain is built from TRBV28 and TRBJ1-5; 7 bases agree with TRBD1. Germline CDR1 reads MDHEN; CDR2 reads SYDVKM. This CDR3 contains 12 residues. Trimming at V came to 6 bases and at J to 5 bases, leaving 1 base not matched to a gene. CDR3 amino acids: CASRQGDQPQHF. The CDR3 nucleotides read TGTGCCAGCAGGCAGGGGGATCAGCCCCAGCATTTT.

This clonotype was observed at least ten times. CDR3 residues: CASSFPSARETQYF. The CDR3 DNA is TGTGCCAGCAGTTTCCCTAGCGCCCGAGAGACCCAGTACTTC. The genes are TRBV12-3 or TRBV12-4 and TRBJ2-5, with TRBD2 as a possible D gene (6 bases). V lost 3 bases and J lost 4, with 12 bases in between. The CDR3 runs to 14 residues.

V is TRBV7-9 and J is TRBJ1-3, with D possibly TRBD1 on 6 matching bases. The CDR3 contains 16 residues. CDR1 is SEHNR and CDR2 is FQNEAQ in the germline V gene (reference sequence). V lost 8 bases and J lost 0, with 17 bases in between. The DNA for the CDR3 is TGTGCCAGCGGGCCCTGGGACACCGCCTCTGGAAACACCATATATTTT. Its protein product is CASGPWDTASGNTIYF.

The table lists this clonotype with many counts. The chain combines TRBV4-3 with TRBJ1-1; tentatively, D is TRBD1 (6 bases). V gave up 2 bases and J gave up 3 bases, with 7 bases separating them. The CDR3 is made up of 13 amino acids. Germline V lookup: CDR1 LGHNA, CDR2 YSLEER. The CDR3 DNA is TGCGCCAGCAGCCAATACAGGGACACTGAAGCTTTCTTT. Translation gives CASSQYRDTEAFF.

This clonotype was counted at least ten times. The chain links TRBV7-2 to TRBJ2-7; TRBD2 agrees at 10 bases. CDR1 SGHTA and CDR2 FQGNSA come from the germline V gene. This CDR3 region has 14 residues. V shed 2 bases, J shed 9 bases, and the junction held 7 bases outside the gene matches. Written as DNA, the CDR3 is TGTGCCAGCAGCTTACTAGCGGGAGTACGCTGGCAGTACTTC. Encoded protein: CASSLLAGVRWQYF.

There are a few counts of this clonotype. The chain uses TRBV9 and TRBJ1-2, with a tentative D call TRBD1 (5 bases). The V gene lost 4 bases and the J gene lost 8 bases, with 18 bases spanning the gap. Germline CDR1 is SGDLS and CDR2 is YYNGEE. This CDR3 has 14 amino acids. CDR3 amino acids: CASSTPGHSRGYTF. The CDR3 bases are TGTGCCAGCAGCACCCCCGGACACTCGAGGGGCTACACCTTC.

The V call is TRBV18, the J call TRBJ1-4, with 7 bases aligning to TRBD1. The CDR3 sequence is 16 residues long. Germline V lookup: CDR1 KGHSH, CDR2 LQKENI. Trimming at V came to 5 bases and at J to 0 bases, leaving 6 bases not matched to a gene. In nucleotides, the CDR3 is TGTGCCAGCTCATCGGGACAGATTACAACTAATGAAAAACTGTTTTTT. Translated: CASSSGQITTNEKLFF. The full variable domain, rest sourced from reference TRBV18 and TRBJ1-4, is NAGVMQNPRHLVRRRGQEARLRCSPMKGHSHVYWYRQLPEEGLKFMVYLQKENIIDESGMPKERFSAEFPKEGPSILRIQQVVRGDSAAYFCASSSGQITTNEKLFFGSGTQLSVL.

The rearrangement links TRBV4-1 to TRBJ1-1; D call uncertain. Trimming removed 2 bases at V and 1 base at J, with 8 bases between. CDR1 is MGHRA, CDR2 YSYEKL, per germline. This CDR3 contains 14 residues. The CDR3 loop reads CASSQYASNTEAFF. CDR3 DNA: TGCGCCAGCAGCCAATACGCTTCGAACACTGAAGCTTTCTTT.

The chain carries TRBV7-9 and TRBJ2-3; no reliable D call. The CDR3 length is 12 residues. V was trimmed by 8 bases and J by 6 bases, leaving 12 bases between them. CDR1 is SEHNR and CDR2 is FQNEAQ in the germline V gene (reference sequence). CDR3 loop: CASGTLGDTQYF. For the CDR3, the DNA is TGTGCCAGCGGAACGTTGGGTGATACGCAGTATTTT.